This T cell receptor beta chain was sequenced in a study of identical twins. Study conclusions and caveats: While abundant cord blood beta clonotypes carried fewer insertions, memory repertoires showed no such pattern. A cross-sectional statistical analysis, not follow-up of the same donors, supported the conclusions. Within twin pairs, the out-of-frame alpha sequences they shared showed excess low generation probability.

Template switching (which added a universal primer site) was used, and cDNA carried unique molecular identifiers. TCRdb independently ran MiXCR on the 5' RACE reads; one entry per CDR3 protein. This repertoire shows about 240,000 distinct CDR3 sequences, 10% to 13% found once; its top ten account for over 8%. The CDR3 contains 14 residues. Germline assignment: CDR1 LNHNV and CDR2 YYDKDF (reference sequence). V lost 8 bases and J lost 3; bases outside the gene matches: 9. At least ten counts were recorded for this clonotype. The antigen is unknown. The receptor's source is a middle-aged man in good health. This chain uses TRBV15 with TRBJ1-2; 7 bases are shared with TRBD1. Sequencing was done on a sample of memory T cells sorted from blood. CDR3 DNA: TGTGCCACCTCCCCGGGACAGCCTTACTATGGCTACACCTTC. It encodes CATSPGQPYYGYTF. The full variable domain, its missing parts supplied by reference TRBV15 and TRBJ1-2, is DAMVIQNPRYQVTQFGKPVTLSCSQTLNHNVMYWYQQKSSQAPKLLFHYYDKDFNNEADTPDNFQSRRPNTSFCFLDIRSPGLGDTAMYLCATSPGQPYYGYTFGSGTRLTVV.